This is a list of T cell receptor beta chains from one sample in a study of shared clonotypes between healthy human individuals. The table came from immunoSEQ multiplex PCR; TCRdb's copy has only in-frame clones and leaves some out. The sample records about 490,000 clones, over 65% being singletons. The material sequenced was PBMCs. The receptors come from a woman aged 40 to 55 in good health. Some clones in this sample may be carry-over from other donors' samples. Both conserved end residues are part of each CDR3. The order of the fields is V gene, D gene, clone size, J gene, CDR3 protein, CDR3 DNA. A D gene is named only where the DNA matches it firmly. Clone sizes are given selectively: once, few, many, or a class where the clone is expanded.

v_gene: TRBV6-1; d_gene: NA; abundance: NA; j_gene: TRBJ1-2; CDR3aa: CASSEVPGPADYGYTF; CDR3nt: TGTGCCAGCAGTGAAGTCCCCGGCCCTGCGGACTATGGCTACACCTTC
v_gene: TRBV30; d_gene: NA; abundance: NA; j_gene: TRBJ1-5; CDR3aa: CAWSVRGGQPQHF; CDR3nt: TGTGCCTGGAGTGTAAGGGGGGGGCAGCCCCAGCATTTT
v_gene: TRBV7-9; d_gene: NA; abundance: NA; j_gene: TRBJ2-1; CDR3aa: CAIRPSVGFF; CDR3nt: TGTGCCATACGGCCGAGTGTAGGGTTCTTC
v_gene: TRBV7-9; d_gene: TRBD2; abundance: few; j_gene: TRBJ2-1; CDR3aa: CASSPDTSGSYNEQFF; CDR3nt: TGTGCCAGCAGCCCTGACACTAGCGGGTCCTACAATGAGCAGTTCTTC
v_gene: TRBV4-1; d_gene: TRBD2; abundance: many; j_gene: TRBJ2-1; CDR3aa: CASSRLAGVGNEQFF; CDR3nt: TGCGCCAGCAGCCGGCTAGCGGGAGTTGGCAATGAGCAGTTCTTC
v_gene: TRBV28; d_gene: NA; abundance: many; j_gene: TRBJ2-2; CDR3aa: CASSKDGELFF; CDR3nt: TGTGCCAGCAGCAAAGACGGGGAGCTGTTTTTT
v_gene: TRBV18; d_gene: NA; abundance: NA; j_gene: TRBJ2-1; CDR3aa: CASREDWRSYNEQFF; CDR3nt: TGTGCCAGCCGCGAGGATTGGAGATCCTACAATGAGCAGTTCTTC
v_gene: TRBV18; d_gene: NA; abundance: once; j_gene: TRBJ2-7; CDR3aa: CASSLREGSYEQYF; CDR3nt: TGTGCCAGCTCACTTCGAGAGGGATCCTACGAGCAGTACTTC
v_gene: TRBV11-2; d_gene: NA; abundance: many; j_gene: TRBJ2-7; CDR3aa: CASSWNAYEQYF; CDR3nt: TGTGCCAGCAGCTGGAACGCCTACGAGCAGTACTTC
v_gene: TRBV27; d_gene: NA; abundance: few; j_gene: TRBJ1-1; CDR3aa: CASSLKGLNTEAFF; CDR3nt: TGTGCCAGCAGTTTAAAGGGACTGAACACTGAAGCTTTCTTT
v_gene: TRBV7-3; d_gene: NA; abundance: NA; j_gene: TRBJ2-6; CDR3aa: CASSLSAGTGANVLTF; CDR3nt: TGTGCCAGCAGCTTATCGGCGGGAACTGGGGCCAACGTCCTGACTTTC
v_gene: TRBV21-1; d_gene: NA; abundance: NA; j_gene: TRBJ1-2; CDR3aa: CASSKARTGSSGDYGYTF; CDR3nt: TGTGCCAGCAGCAAAGCGCGAACAGGATCCTCGGGAGACTATGGCTACACCTTC
v_gene: TRBV7-9; d_gene: NA; abundance: NA; j_gene: TRBJ2-7; CDR3aa: CASSQRRGGEQYF; CDR3nt: TGTGCCAGCAGCCAACGGCGGGGAGGCGAGCAGTACTTC
v_gene: TRBV5-1; d_gene: NA; abundance: NA; j_gene: TRBJ2-6; CDR3aa: CASSLEVGSGANVLTF; CDR3nt: TGCGCCAGCAGCTTGGAGGTAGGGTCTGGGGCCAACGTCCTGACTTTC
v_gene: TRBV6-6; d_gene: TRBD2; abundance: NA; j_gene: TRBJ2-7; CDR3aa: CASRGISSGAYEQYF; CDR3nt: TGTGCCAGCAGGGGCATCTCTAGCGGGGCCTACGAGCAGTACTTC
v_gene: TRBV4-3; d_gene: NA; abundance: many; j_gene: TRBJ2-4; CDR3aa: CASSQDTSRNIQYF; CDR3nt: TGCGCCAGCAGCCAAGATACTAGTAGAAACATTCAGTACTTC
v_gene: TRBV5-1; d_gene: TRBD2; abundance: many; j_gene: TRBJ2-3; CDR3aa: CASSLTSGSDTQYF; CDR3nt: TGCGCCAGCAGCTTGACTAGCGGGAGCGATACGCAGTATTTT
v_gene: TRBV7-9; d_gene: NA; abundance: NA; j_gene: TRBJ2-7; CDR3aa: CASSSPREHRVGGEQYF; CDR3nt: TGTGCCAGCAGCTCCCCCAGGGAGCACAGGGTAGGGGGAGAGCAGTACTTC
v_gene: TRBV5-1; d_gene: NA; abundance: few; j_gene: TRBJ2-2; CDR3aa: CASSLGVGNTGELFF; CDR3nt: TGCGCCAGCAGCTTGGGTGTTGGCAACACCGGGGAGCTGTTTTTT
v_gene: TRBV27; d_gene: TRBD1; abundance: NA; j_gene: TRBJ1-2; CDR3aa: CASSLSGQGREGGYTF; CDR3nt: TGTGCCAGCAGTTTATCGGGACAGGGTCGAGAGGGTGGCTACACCTTC
v_gene: TRBV7-2; d_gene: TRBD2; abundance: NA; j_gene: TRBJ2-7; CDR3aa: CASSFRAGGESSYEQYF; CDR3nt: TGTGCCAGCAGCTTTAGGGCCGGGGGGGAAAGCTCCTACGAGCAGTACTTC
v_gene: TRBV5-1; d_gene: NA; abundance: NA; j_gene: TRBJ2-7; CDR3aa: CASSPGATAAYEQYF; CDR3nt: TGCGCCAGCAGCCCGGGAGCGACAGCAGCCTACGAGCAGTACTTC
v_gene: TRBV18; d_gene: TRBD2; abundance: NA; j_gene: TRBJ2-7; CDR3aa: CASSPGTSGSVSYEQYF; CDR3nt: TGTGCCAGCTCACCTGGGACTAGCGGGAGCGTCTCCTACGAGCAGTACTTC
v_gene: TRBV9; d_gene: TRBD2; abundance: NA; j_gene: TRBJ2-2; CDR3aa: CASSTRASGNTGELFF; CDR3nt: TGTGCCAGCAGCACCCGGGCTAGCGGGAACACCGGGGAGCTGTTTTTT
v_gene: TRBV28; d_gene: NA; abundance: NA; j_gene: TRBJ1-1; CDR3aa: CASSLLTEAFF; CDR3nt: TGTGCCAGCAGTTTACTAACCGAAGCTTTCTTT
v_gene: TRBV30; d_gene: NA; abundance: NA; j_gene: TRBJ1-2; CDR3aa: CAWSPAGRHYYGYTF; CDR3nt: TGTGCCTGGAGCCCTGCGGGACGCCATTACTATGGCTACACCTTC
v_gene: TRBV27; d_gene: NA; abundance: NA; j_gene: TRBJ1-1; CDR3aa: CASSSGTPNTEAFF; CDR3nt: TGTGCCAGCAGTTCGGGGACCCCAAACACTGAAGCTTTCTTT
v_gene: TRBV18; d_gene: TRBD1; abundance: NA; j_gene: TRBJ1-1; CDR3aa: CASSPPAQGGTEAFF; CDR3nt: TGTGCCAGCTCACCACCGGCGCAGGGGGGCACTGAAGCTTTCTTT
v_gene: TRBV28; d_gene: TRBD1; abundance: NA; j_gene: TRBJ1-1; CDR3aa: CASSLFQSGTGMLTEAFF; CDR3nt: TGTGCCAGCAGTTTATTTCAGAGTGGGACAGGCATGCTCACTGAAGCTTTCTTT
v_gene: TRBV30; d_gene: NA; abundance: NA; j_gene: TRBJ2-3; CDR3aa: CAWGQGTNTDTRYF; CDR3nt: NA
v_gene: TRBV2; d_gene: TRBD2; abundance: NA; j_gene: TRBJ2-3; CDR3aa: CASSGGLASTDTQYF; CDR3nt: TGTGCCAGCAGCGGGGGACTAGCGAGCACAGATACGCAGTATTTT
v_gene: TRBV2; d_gene: NA; abundance: few; j_gene: TRBJ2-7; CDR3aa: CASTFERGPEQYF; CDR3nt: TGTGCCAGCACCTTCGAACGGGGTCCCGAGCAGTACTTC
v_gene: TRBV7-9; d_gene: NA; abundance: NA; j_gene: TRBJ2-1; CDR3aa: CASSLKAGTQVNNEQFF; CDR3nt: TGTGCCAGCAGCCTTAAGGCCGGGACCCAAGTTAACAATGAGCAGTTCTTC
v_gene: TRBV27; d_gene: NA; abundance: NA; j_gene: TRBJ1-5; CDR3aa: CASSFRDSNQPQHF; CDR3nt: TGTGCCAGCAGTTTTCGGGACAGCAATCAGCCCCAGCATTTT
v_gene: TRBV27; d_gene: NA; abundance: many; j_gene: TRBJ1-4; CDR3aa: CASSFGPGKKLFF; CDR3nt: TGTGCCAGCAGTTTTGGTCCGGGAAAGAAACTGTTTTTT
v_gene: TRBV10-3; d_gene: TRBD2; abundance: NA; j_gene: TRBJ2-7; CDR3aa: CAISAAGVNEQYF; CDR3nt: TGTGCCATCAGTGCAGCGGGAGTCAACGAGCAGTACTTC
v_gene: TRBV29-1; d_gene: TRBD1; abundance: NA; j_gene: TRBJ1-4; CDR3aa: CSVEETGRPEKLFF; CDR3nt: TGCAGCGTTGAAGAGACAGGGAGACCCGAAAAACTGTTTTTT
v_gene: TRBV28; d_gene: TRBD1; abundance: NA; j_gene: TRBJ1-1; CDR3aa: CASVALDRVTEAFF; CDR3nt: TGTGCCAGCGTCGCCCTGGACAGGGTCACTGAAGCTTTCTTT
v_gene: TRBV4-1; d_gene: NA; abundance: NA; j_gene: TRBJ2-4; CDR3aa: CASSQGVGGGAAKNIQYF; CDR3nt: TGCGCCAGCAGCCAAGGAGTTGGAGGGGGCGCGGCCAAAAACATTCAGTACTTC
v_gene: TRBV19; d_gene: NA; abundance: NA; j_gene: TRBJ1-5; CDR3aa: CASSIRWGDNQPQHF; CDR3nt: TGTGCCAGTAGTATTAGGTGGGGTGACAATCAGCCCCAGCATTTT
v_gene: TRBV7-3; d_gene: TRBD2; abundance: NA; j_gene: TRBJ2-3; CDR3aa: CASSGLAGGLTDTQYF; CDR3nt: TGTGCCAGCAGCGGACTAGCGGGAGGGCTCACAGATACGCAGTATTTT
v_gene: TRBV6-4; d_gene: NA; abundance: NA; j_gene: TRBJ1-1; CDR3aa: CASSDLRVEAFF; CDR3nt: TGTGCCAGCAGTGACCTCCGGGTAGAAGCTTTCTTT
v_gene: TRBV4-2; d_gene: NA; abundance: NA; j_gene: TRBJ1-5; CDR3aa: CASSERAGHQPQHF; CDR3nt: TGTGCCAGCTCTGAGAGAGCGGGTCATCAGCCCCAGCATTTT
v_gene: TRBV2; d_gene: NA; abundance: NA; j_gene: TRBJ2-5; CDR3aa: CASREAVQETQYF; CDR3nt: TGTGCCAGCAGAGAAGCGGTACAAGAGACCCAGTACTTC
v_gene: TRBV5-1; d_gene: NA; abundance: NA; j_gene: TRBJ2-3; CDR3aa: CASSVGLATDTQYF; CDR3nt: TGCGCCAGCAGCGTCGGCCTAGCAACAGATACGCAGTATTTT
v_gene: TRBV27; d_gene: NA; abundance: many; j_gene: TRBJ2-5; CDR3aa: CASSLGQGGTQYF; CDR3nt: TGTGCCAGCAGTTTAGGGCAGGGTGGGACCCAGTACTTC
v_gene: TRBV5-1; d_gene: NA; abundance: many; j_gene: TRBJ1-1; CDR3aa: CASSQTPAGTEAFF; CDR3nt: TGCGCCAGCAGTCAGACACCCGCGGGGACTGAAGCTTTCTTT
v_gene: TRBV5-1; d_gene: NA; abundance: few; j_gene: TRBJ2-2; CDR3aa: CASSTGPGHTGELFF; CDR3nt: TGCGCCAGCAGCACGGGCCCTGGTCACACCGGGGAGCTGTTTTTT
v_gene: TRBV5-4; d_gene: NA; abundance: NA; j_gene: TRBJ2-7; CDR3aa: CASSSDNYEQYF; CDR3nt: TGTGCCAGCAGCTCCGATAACTACGAGCAGTACTTC
v_gene: TRBV9; d_gene: TRBD2; abundance: NA; j_gene: TRBJ2-2; CDR3aa: CASSVGAAGTGELFF; CDR3nt: TGTGCCAGCAGCGTAGGGGCAGCGGGGACCGGGGAGCTGTTTTTT
v_gene: TRBV10-3; d_gene: TRBD1; abundance: once; j_gene: TRBJ1-3; CDR3aa: CAISEGQGGGNTIYF; CDR3nt: TGTGCCATCAGTGAAGGACAGGGAGGTGGAAACACCATATATTTT
v_gene: TRBV7-7; d_gene: TRBD1; abundance: NA; j_gene: TRBJ2-7; CDR3aa: CASSLTDRGEQYF; CDR3nt: TGTGCTAGCAGCTTAACCGACAGGGGCGAGCAGTACTTC
v_gene: TRBV6-1; d_gene: NA; abundance: NA; j_gene: TRBJ1-2; CDR3aa: CASSHGTLYGYTF; CDR3nt: TGTGCCAGCAGCCACGGGACACTCTATGGCTACACCTTC
v_gene: TRBV7-9; d_gene: NA; abundance: few; j_gene: TRBJ2-1; CDR3aa: CASSSYRDLTNEQFF; CDR3nt: TGTGCCAGCAGCTCCTATCGGGATCTCACCAATGAGCAGTTCTTC